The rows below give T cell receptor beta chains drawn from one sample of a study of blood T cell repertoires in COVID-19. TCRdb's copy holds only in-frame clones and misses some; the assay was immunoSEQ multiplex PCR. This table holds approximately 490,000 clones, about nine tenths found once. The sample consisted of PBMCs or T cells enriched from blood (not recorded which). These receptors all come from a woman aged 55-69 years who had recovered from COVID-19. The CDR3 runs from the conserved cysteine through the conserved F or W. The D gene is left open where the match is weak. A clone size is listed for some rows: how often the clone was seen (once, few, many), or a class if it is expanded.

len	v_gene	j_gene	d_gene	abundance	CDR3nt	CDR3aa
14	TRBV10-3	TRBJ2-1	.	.	TGTGCCATCAAGGGTAGCGGTACGGCGGGTGAGCAGTTCTTC	CAIKGSGTAGEQFF
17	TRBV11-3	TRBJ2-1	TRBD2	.	TGTGCCAGCAGCCCCGGAAGGGGACTAGCGGGGCTCAATGAGCAGTTCTTC	CASSPGRGLAGLNEQFF
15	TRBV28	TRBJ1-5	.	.	TGTGCCAGCATCCCTGCAGGTGGCCCTTTTCAGCCCCAGCATTTT	CASIPAGGPFQPQHF
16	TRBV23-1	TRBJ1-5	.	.	TGCGCCAGCACCCAAACCCTGGGAGGGGGAGTCCAGCCCCAGCATTTT	CASTQTLGGGVQPQHF
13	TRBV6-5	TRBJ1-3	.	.	TGTGCCAGCGGGGGGGCCCGGGAGGTCACCATATATTTT	CASGGAREVTIYF
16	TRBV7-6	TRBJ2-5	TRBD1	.	TGTGCCAGCAGCTCGAGGACAGGGCGACCTAAAGAGACCCAGTACTTC	CASSSRTGRPKETQYF
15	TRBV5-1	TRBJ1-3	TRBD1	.	TGCGCCAGCAGCCCGGGACAGCTCTCTGGAAACACCATATATTTT	CASSPGQLSGNTIYF
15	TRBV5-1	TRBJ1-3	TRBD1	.	TGCGCCAGCAGCTTACAGGGGGCGTTTGAAAACACCATATATTTT	CASSLQGAFENTIYF
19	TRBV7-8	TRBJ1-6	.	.	TGTGCCAGCAGCTTAAGCAGGTCTGGAAGGGGCTCCTATAATTCACCCCTCCACTTT	CASSLSRSGRGSYNSPLHF
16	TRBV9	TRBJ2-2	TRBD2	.	TGTGCCAGCAGGCGGGGGGGACTTACGAACACCGGGGAGCTGTTTTTT	CASRRGGLTNTGELFF
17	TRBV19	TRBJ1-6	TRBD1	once	TGTGCCAGTAGTATGACAGGGGGTAATCTCTTGTATTCACCCCTCCACTTT	CASSMTGGNLLYSPLHF
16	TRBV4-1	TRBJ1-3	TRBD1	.	TGCGCCAGCAGCCAGGGGAGGGGACAGGGGAGAAACACCATATATTTT	CASSQGRGQGRNTIYF
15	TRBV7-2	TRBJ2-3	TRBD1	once	TGTGCCAGCAGCATAAGGACAGGGCTAACAGATACGCAGTATTTT	CASSIRTGLTDTQYF
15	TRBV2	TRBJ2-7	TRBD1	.	TGTGCCAGCAGTGAAGCCGGGACAGGGTCCTACGAGCAGTACTTC	CASSEAGTGSYEQYF
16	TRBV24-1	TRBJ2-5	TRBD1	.	TGTGCCACCAGTGCCCCGACAGGGTGGGGGCAAGAGACCCAGTACTTC	CATSAPTGWGQETQYF
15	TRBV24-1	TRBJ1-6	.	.	TGTGCCATCCGAAACTGGGGGGAGCTGGGGTCACCCCTCCACTTT	CAIRNWGELGSPLHF
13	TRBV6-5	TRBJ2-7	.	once	TGTGCCAGCACCTCAGCGCGCTCCTACGAGCAGTACTTC	CASTSARSYEQYF
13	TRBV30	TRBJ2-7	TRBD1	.	TGTGCCTGGAGTGGACAGGGGGCGGGGGAGCAGTACTTC	CAWSGQGAGEQYF
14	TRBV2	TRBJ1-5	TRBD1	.	TGTGCCAGCAGTTTTGACAGGGCCAATCAGCCCCAGCATTTT	CASSFDRANQPQHF
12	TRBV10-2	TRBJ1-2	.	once	TGCGCCAGCGCACCCGATCGGGGAGGCTACACCTTC	CASAPDRGGYTF
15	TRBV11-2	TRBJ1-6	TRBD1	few	TGTGCCAGCAGCTTACAGGGGGCCTATAATTCACCCCTCCACTTT	CASSLQGAYNSPLHF
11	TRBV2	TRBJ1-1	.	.	TGTGCCAGCAGGTCGACAGTCCAAGCTTTCTTT	CASRSTVQAFF
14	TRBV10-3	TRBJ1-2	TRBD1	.	TGTGCCATCAGTGAACGGGGACAGGGGTATGGCTACACCTTC	CAISERGQGYGYTF
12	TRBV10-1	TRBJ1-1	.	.	TGCGCCAGCAGTCCCCCAGCGGGTGAAGCTTTCTTT	CASSPPAGEAFF
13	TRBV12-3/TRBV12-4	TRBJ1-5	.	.	TGTGCCAGCAGTGGGTCGGGGAGGCAGCCCCAGCATTTT	CASSGSGRQPQHF
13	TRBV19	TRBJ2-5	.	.	TGTGCCAGTAGTAGACTTGTACAAGAGACCCAGTACTTC	CASSRLVQETQYF
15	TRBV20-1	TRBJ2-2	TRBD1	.	TGCAGTGCTAGTGGGCCGGGACAGCCCCCCGGGGAGCTGTTTTTT	CSASGPGQPPGELFF
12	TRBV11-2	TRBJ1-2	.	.	TGTGCCAGCAGCTTAGACAGGGTTGGCTACACCTTC	CASSLDRVGYTF
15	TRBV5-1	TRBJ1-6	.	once	TGCGCCAGCAGCTTGTTCAGCTCCTATAATTCACCCCTCCACTTT	CASSLFSSYNSPLHF
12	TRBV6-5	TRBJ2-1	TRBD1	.	TGTGCCAGCAGCAGGACAGGGAATGAGCAGTTCTTC	CASSRTGNEQFF
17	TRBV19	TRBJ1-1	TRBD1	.	TGTGCCAGTCAAGCGAGGACCTGGACAGGGAGGGACACTGAAGCTTTCTTT	CASQARTWTGRDTEAFF
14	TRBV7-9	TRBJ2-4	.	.	TGTGCCAGCAGCCGAGGGCCCGACAAAAACATTCAGTACTTC	CASSRGPDKNIQYF
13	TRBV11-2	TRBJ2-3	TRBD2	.	TGTGCCAGCAAAGCGGGAGGCACAGATACGCAGTATTTT	CASKAGGTDTQYF
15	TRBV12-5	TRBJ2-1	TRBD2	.	TGTGCTAGTGGTTTCCCGGGGGGGGGCTACAATGAGCAGTTCTTC	CASGFPGGGYNEQFF
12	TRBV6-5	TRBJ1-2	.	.	TGTGCCAGCAGTTCAGGAGGATCTGACTACACCTTC	CASSSGGSDYTF
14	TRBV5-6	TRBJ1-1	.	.	TGTGCCAGCATCACCAGGGGAGGGGTTGCTGAAGCTTTCTTT	CASITRGGVAEAFF
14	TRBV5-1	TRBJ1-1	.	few	TGCGCCAGCAGCTTCCCAGGGTCGAGCACTGAAGCTTTCTTT	CASSFPGSSTEAFF
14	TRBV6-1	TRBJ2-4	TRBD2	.	TGTGCCAGCAGTGAAGGGACTAGTAACAACATTCAGTACTTC	CASSEGTSNNIQYF
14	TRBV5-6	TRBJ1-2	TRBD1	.	TGTGCCAGCAGCCAGGGACAGGCTAACTATGGCTACACCTTC	CASSQGQANYGYTF
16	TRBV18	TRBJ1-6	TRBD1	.	TGTGCCAGCTCACCACTCGGGACAGCCTATAATTCACCCCTCCACTTT	CASSPLGTAYNSPLHF
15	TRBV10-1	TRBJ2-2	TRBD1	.	TGCGCCAGCAGTGAAGGACAGGTGAACACCGGGGAGCTGTTTTTT	CASSEGQVNTGELFF
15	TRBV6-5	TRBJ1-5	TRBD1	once	TGTGCCAGCATTAGGACAGGGAACCCAAATCAGCCCCAGCATTTT	CASIRTGNPNQPQHF
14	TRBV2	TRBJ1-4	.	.	TGTGCCAGCACCTTACGACAGGCTAATGAAAAACTGTTTTTT	CASTLRQANEKLFF
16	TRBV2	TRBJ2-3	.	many	TGTGCCAGCAGTGGTTCCCTAACGTCTAGCACAGATACGCAGTATTTT	CASSGSLTSSTDTQYF
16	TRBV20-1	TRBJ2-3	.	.	TGCAGTGCTACTGACATCCGGGACTTGCCCCGTGGTACGCAGTATTTT	CSATDIRDLPRGTQYF
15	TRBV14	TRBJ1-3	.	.	TGTGCCAGCAGCCTCCCGGCGGGGGATGGAAACACCATATATTTT	CASSLPAGDGNTIYF
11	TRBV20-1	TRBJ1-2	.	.	TGCAGTGCTGGGACTTCCGGGGGCTACACCTTC	CSAGTSGGYTF
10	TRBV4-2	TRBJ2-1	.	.	TGTGCCAGCAGCGAGAATGAGCAGTTCTTC	CASSENEQFF
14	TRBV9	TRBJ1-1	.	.	TGTGCCAGCAGCGTAGACCAGGGTAACACTGAAGCTTTCTTT	CASSVDQGNTEAFF
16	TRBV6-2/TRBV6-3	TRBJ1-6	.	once	TGTGCCAGCAGTTACCTGGGGAGCTCCTATAATTCACCCCTCCACTTT	CASSYLGSSYNSPLHF
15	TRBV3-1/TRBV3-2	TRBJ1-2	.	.	TGTGCCAGCAGCCAAGTTTGGAGGGGTGACTATGGCTACACCTTC	CASSQVWRGDYGYTF
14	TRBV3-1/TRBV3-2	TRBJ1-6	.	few	TGTGCCAGCAGCCAAGCTAGGTATAATTCACCCCTCCACTTT	CASSQARYNSPLHF
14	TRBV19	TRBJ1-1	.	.	TGTGCCAGTAGTATAGATTCAACAGGGACTGAAGCTTTCTTT	CASSIDSTGTEAFF
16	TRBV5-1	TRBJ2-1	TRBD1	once	TGCGCCAGCAGCTTGGTGACAGGGGTTGGGGTTCATGAGCAGTTCTTC	CASSLVTGVGVHEQFF